This T cell receptor (beta chain) appears in the sequencing data of a study of T cell responses to AZD1222 COVID-19 vaccine (dated by TCRdb to the early 2020s). Broadly, across the study: A total of approximately 240 trial participants underwent TCR sequencing, of whom 207 received two doses of AZD1222 and some 25 received two doses of the MenACWY control vaccine. Trial participants were enrolled into age subgroups of 18-55, 56-69 and 70-plus years, which contained 148, 28 and 57 TCR-sequenced participants, respectively.

The time point label for this specimen denotes: about 28 days (+/-7) after the second vaccine dose. AZD1222 recipients whose second dose came at about 4 weeks and those whose second dose came at about 12 weeks were combined into one group, since spike-specific TCR depth and breadth did not differ between the two schedules. Vaccinee samples came from UK trials COV001 and COV002, including a single-blind randomized controlled phase 2/3 trial of AZD1222 (ChAdOx1 nCoV-19) in healthy adults. Trial participant PBMC samples were collected at day 0 and day 28 after the second dose for TCRbeta chain sequencing. The CDR3 regions of human TCRbeta chains were analyzed by immunosequencing. As for the authors' bioinformatics: TCRs in the repertoires were compared against a reference library of SARS-CoV-2-specific TCRs that had been generated with the MIRA antigen-specificity platform. Breadth was defined as the fraction of unique TCRs that were SARS-CoV-2-associated, and depth was defined as the fraction of total T cells that were SARS-CoV-2-associated. Using the MIRA data, every spike-specific TCR was mapped to the spike region that the TCR reacted to and assigned to either a CD4 or a CD8 class. Log10-transformed breadth and depth values were compared by one-way ANOVA with Sidak's multiple comparisons tests. Entries here come from immuneACCESS through TCRdb and include only in-frame sequences with V and J called. Some clones fail to appear in such tables; in the studies checked, an unresolved V gene covers under half of the shortfall, and the cause of the remainder is unknown. V, J and clone size are taken as reported in that table, and D and trimming were inferred from the DNA itself. The table for this sample lists 150,000 or so clones; 91% of them were counted only once. Under 4% of the sample rests with the top ten.

Study-wide conclusions, independent of this receptor: The 56-69-year group was small, and its depth increase did not reach significance, likely because of low power. Because no day 14 peak-response samples were available, repertoires were characterized only after the peak T cell response. Conclusions about previously exposed vaccinees are limited, since just 5 to 7 AZD1222 recipients were seropositive for SARS-CoV-2 at baseline. The whole spike protein was spanned by vaccine-associated CD4 TCRs, and dominant responses were seen in regions 160-218 and 743-854. A significant rise in spike-specific TCR breadth and depth was observed after two AZD1222 doses relative to day 0 and relative to MenACWY recipients. Most participants were white British and females outnumbered males, and the authors suggested that clonal diversity may have been underestimated. Epitopes outside the regions mutated in the B.1.351 and B.1.1.7 variants were reportedly recognized by nearly half of the unique spike-specific TCRs.

This clone was observed once. Its antigen is still unknown. No base quality information exists; no much larger clone differs at one position. The source material was peripheral blood, sampled 28 days after the second AZD1222 dose. The receptor was derived from an adult who received the AZD1222 COVID-19 vaccine.

The CDR3 protein sequence reads: CASSTSGGFPSGNTIYF. At the DNA level, the sequence is TGTGCCAGTAGTACATCAGGGGGCTTCCCCTCTGGAAACACCATATATTTT. The chain was built from TRBV19 and TRBJ1-3, with 8 central nucleotides matching TRBD1. The CDR3 numbers 17 residues from cysteine through phenylalanine. Only CDR3 DNA remains: 51 bases, in frame from the first base. For this chain, trimming is 4 bases at the V end and 0 bases at the J end, and the number of junction bases without a gene match is 8. The CDR1 and CDR2 encoded by the germline V gene (reference sequence) are LNHDA and SQIVND.